This TCR beta chain was sequenced in a study of blood T cell repertoires in COVID-19 (TCRdb year 2020). In terms of the full investigation: The collaborator samples originated in the United States, Italy and Spain and spanned the acute and convalescent phases of COVID-19. The prospective study material was composed of cDNA or gDNA derived from T cells, B-cell-depleted T cells, or PBMCs. Subjects who had been exposed to COVID-19, were actively infected with it, or had recovered from it provided the deeply sampled blood TCRbeta repertoires that made up the dataset. The repertoires were made available in a free public database intended to serve as a resource for research on the immune response to SARS-CoV-2. Samples were obtained from the ongoing ImmuneRACE study (first 160 participants) and from approximately 1,200 subjects provided by 6 global collaborators. Sample metadata almost always included a de-identified subject ID, COVID-19 status, age in years and sex. Where available, HLA class I and class II types were obtained from metadata supplied by the sample provider rather than from assay-based typing. The research as a whole found: Clinical and demographic metadata were provided uncurated, with the amount varying by source and participant.

In Seattle, one collaborating source enrolled patients while the infection was active and tracked those patients longitudinally over the course of disease. Collaborating institutions collected whole blood in K2EDTA tubes following their own protocols. Collaborator samples were shipped for TCRbeta analysis as frozen whole blood, isolated PBMCs, or DNA extracted from either sample type. Per the germline V gene, SQVTM is the CDR1 and ANQGSEA is the CDR2. The CDR3 goes from the cysteine to the phenylalanine over 10 residues. Only the CDR3 DNA is retained, 30 bases long and in frame from the first base. V sheds 5 bases and J sheds 6 bases, leaving 7 bases between their ends. TCRbeta CDR3 regions were amplified from genomic DNA using the immunoSEQ Assay, a bias-controlled multiplex PCR. Processing in the source paper ran as follows. The number of nucleated cells in each sample was estimated by amplification of reference gene primers within the assay. To quantify the absolute abundance of each unique TCRbeta CDR3 rearrangement, sequence reads were collapsed and filtered. Productive Simpson clonality was computed per sample as the square root of Simpson's diversity index over productive rearrangements. This is the immuneACCESS table as TCRdb keeps it, with only in-frame sequences that have V and J called. A part of the clones is gone; compared with another copy, unresolved V genes explain less than half, and the rest is unexplained. Clone size and the V and J calls come from that table; the DNA yielded D and trimming. This sample lists a few hundred thousand clones; 85% to 90% were detected once. The ten largest clones capture 1.5% to 2% of the sample.

With regard to this clone: No cognate antigen has been identified for it. It has no much larger one-base neighbor in the sample; base qualities were not kept.

The V and J segments used are TRBV29-1 and TRBJ1-1, and the D gene may be TRBD1, 5 bases matching. Sequencing used peripheral blood. The TCR originated in a woman aged 25 to 39 with COVID-19, enrolled during active disease. The CDR3 region: CSVKGSEAFF. The bases read TGCAGCGTTAAGGGGTCTGAAGCTTTCTTT.